The 27 T cell receptor beta chains below all came from one sample that was sequenced in a study of blood T cell repertoires in COVID-19. Sequenced by immunoSEQ multiplex PCR; TCRdb stores in-frame clones only, minus some. The data contain about 100,000 clones, 85% of them singletons. The material sequenced was peripheral blood. These receptors were taken from a man in his fifties with active or convalescent COVID-19.

This chain uses TRBV6-5 with TRBJ1-2; no clear D gene. Germline-derived CDR1 and CDR2 are MNHEY and SVGAGI. The CDR3 consists of 13 residues. The ends were cut back, 2 bases at V and 8 bases at J, with 12 bases in the middle. CDR3 bases: TGTGCCAGCAGTTACAGCGGTTTGGGGGGCTACACCTTC. Its protein is CASSYSGLGGYTF.

A note on this clone: Other DNA variants within this sample encode the same CDR3. The chain links TRBV28 to TRBJ2-7; D gene unclear. The CDR3 runs to 12 residues. Deletions cut 3 bases from V and 4 bases from J, with 7 bases between. Germline loops: CDR1 MDHEN, CDR2 SYDVKM. The chain's CDR3 is CASSLGRYEQYF. The CDR3 DNA is TGTGCCAGCAGTTTGGGCAGATACGAGCAGTACTTC.

The genes are TRBV7-2 and TRBJ2-1; the D gene is possibly TRBD2 (5 bases). CDR1 is SGHTA and CDR2 is FQGNSA in the germline V gene. V was pared by 5 bases and J by 15 bases, with 17 bases between. The CDR3 length is 12 residues. The CDR3 coding sequence is TGTGCCAGCAGCCTTGGACTCTTCGAGGGGTTCTTC. This codes for CASSLGLFEGFF.

A single count supports this clone. The chain carries TRBV29-1 and TRBJ2-5, with TRBD2 identical over 10 bases. V was clipped by 7 bases and J by 7 bases; unmatched bases: 12. Germline CDR1 is SQVTM and CDR2 is ANQGSEA. This CDR3 spans 14 amino acids. The CDR3 sequence: CSAIPGQREGTQYF. The DNA for the CDR3 is TGCAGCGCAATCCCGGGACAGCGGGAGGGGACCCAGTACTTC. Full variable domain (remainder filled in from reference TRBV29-1 and TRBJ2-5): SAVISQKPSRDICQRGTSLTIQCQVDSQVTMMFWYRQQPGQSLTLIATANQGSEATYESGFVIDKFPISRPNLTFSTLTVSNMSPEDSSIYLCSAIPGQREGTQYFGPGTRLLVL.

This sequence joins TRBV4-1 and TRBJ2-3; 7 positions agree with TRBD1. The CDR3 spans 17 residues. Trimming removed 7 bases from V and 3 bases from J; junction bases left unmatched: 16. Germline loops: CDR1 MGHRA, CDR2 YSYEKL. The CDR3 region is CASTPSGGRQGTDTQYF. The CDR3 DNA sequence: TGCGCCAGCACCCCTTCAGGTGGGAGACAGGGAACAGATACGCAGTATTTT.

The chain links TRBV19 to TRBJ1-2; D not resolved. V was trimmed by 8 bases and J by 9 bases, leaving 16 bases between them. The germline V gene encodes CDR1 LNHDA and CDR2 SQIVND (reference sequence). CDR3 size: 12 residues. The CDR3 DNA reads TGTGCCAGTGGGCGGTCGGGGAATCGCTACACCTTC. The encoded protein is CASGRSGNRYTF. The complete variable domain, with remaining parts taken from reference TRBV19 and TRBJ1-2, reads DGGITQSPKYLFRKEGQNVTLSCEQNLNHDAMYWYRQDPGQGLRLIYYSQIVNDFQKGDIAEGYSVSREKKESFPLTVTSAQKNPTAFYLCASGRSGNRYTFGSGTRLTVV.

This chain joins TRBV7-9 and TRBJ2-1; D is undetermined. The CDR3 is 16 amino acids. Trimming stripped 7 bases from V and 8 bases from J, with 24 bases between. Germline CDR1 is SEHNR and CDR2 is FQNEAQ (reference sequence). The CDR3 sequence is CASIQIDPAVVDEQFF. The CDR3 nucleotides are TGTGCCAGCATCCAAATAGACCCGGCGGTGGTCGATGAGCAGTTCTTC.

The V call is TRBV9, the J call TRBJ2-7, with TRBD2 matching over 7 bases. This CDR3 comprises 14 residues. CDR1 SGDLS and CDR2 YYNGEE come from the germline V gene. Trimming at V came to 4 bases and at J to 6 bases, leaving 10 bases not matched to a gene. The CDR3 region is CASSPGGSHGEQYF. CDR3 sequence (DNA): TGTGCCAGCAGCCCCGGCGGGAGTCACGGCGAGCAGTACTTC.

The chain joins TRBV29-1 to TRBJ2-3; 12 bases match TRBD2. The CDR3 is 14 amino acids. Looked up from germline, CDR1 is SQVTM and CDR2 is ANQGSEA. J was trimmed by 4 bases and V by 7 bases; bases with no gene match: 6. CDR3 coding DNA: TGCAGCGCACAGACTAGCGGGAGCGCAGATACGCAGTATTTT. It yields the protein CSAQTSGSADTQYF.

The V gene is TRBV11-3, the J gene TRBJ1-6, with D unresolved. In germline, CDR1 is SGHNT, CDR2 YENEEA. The CDR3 runs to 16 residues. Trimming removed 4 bases from V and 6 bases from J, with 16 bases in between. CDR3 nucleotides: TGTGCCAGCAGCTCAAATTTCAGGCTCTCTAATTCACCCCTCCACTTT. Amino acids: CASSSNFRLSNSPLHF.

This chain links TRBV5-4 with TRBJ2-1; TRBD2 aligns across 7 bases. Germline values: CDR1 SGHNT, CDR2 YYREEE (reference sequence). This CDR3 comprises 14 residues. Trimming removed 3 bases from V and 4 bases from J; junction bases left unmatched: 4. CDR3: CASSSGTIYNEQFF. CDR3 DNA sequence: TGTGCCAGCAGCTCGGGGACTATTTACAATGAGCAGTTCTTC.

The chain uses TRBV5-1 and TRBJ2-3; the D gene is possibly TRBD2 (6 bases). V lost 7 bases, J lost 0 bases, and 15 bases lay in between. From germline, CDR1 is SGHRS and CDR2 YFSETQ. CDR3 length equals 15 residues. This CDR3 is CASATGGTSTDTQYF. CDR3 DNA: TGCGCCAGCGCCACCGGCGGGACTAGCACAGATACGCAGTATTTT.

This chain links TRBV11-2 with TRBJ1-2; TRBD1 matches 8 bases. The germline V gene has CDR1 SGHAT and CDR2 FQNNGV. CDR3 length: 15 amino acids. V shed 5 bases and J 6 bases; nucleotides not matched to a gene: 11. DNA of the CDR3: TGTGCCAGCAGCCCACCACAGGGGGGGGCGGATGGCTACACCTTC. Residues: CASSPPQGGADGYTF.

The chain is built from TRBV11-2 and TRBJ1-2; no clear D. The CDR3 is made up of 14 amino acids. Trimming left V 5 bases short and J 1 base short, with 11 bases between. Germline V gives CDR1 SGHAT, CDR2 FQNNGV. CDR3: CASSLRGDNYGYTF. CDR3 DNA sequence: TGTGCCAGCAGCCTACGTGGAGATAACTATGGCTACACCTTC.

The chain combines TRBV12-3 or TRBV12-4 with TRBJ1-3; D unclear. Between the trimmed V and J ends, which lost 6 bases and 4 bases, there was a span of 7 bases. The CDR3 contains 12 residues. Here the CDR3 DNA reads TGTGCCAGCAGGACAATAGGAAACACCATATATTTT. Protein product: CASRTIGNTIYF.

The chain recombines TRBV7-9 with TRBJ2-5; D not certain. The CDR3 totals 14 residues. V was cut by 4 bases and J by 3 bases, with 12 bases left in between. Germline V gene sequence: CDR1 SEHNR, CDR2 FQNEAQ (reference sequence). Here the CDR3 reads CASSYYPEKETQYF. In DNA, the CDR3 is TGTGCCAGCAGCTACTACCCTGAAAAAGAGACCCAGTACTTC.

As DNA, the CDR3 is TGTGCCAGCCTCGTCTCCCGGACAGGGGTAGCGGGTCAGCCCCAGCATTTT. It codes for CASLVSRTGVAGQPQHF. V is TRBV21-1 and J is TRBJ1-5; the listed D gene, TRBD1, was not tested against the DNA. TRBV21-1 is noted as a pseudogene. The CDR3 sequence is 17 residues long.

With respect to this clone: Other DNA sequences in the same sample also yield this CDR3. The V and J genes are TRBV14 and TRBJ1-2, with D tentatively TRBD1 (5 bases). The length of the CDR3 is 13 residues. Per germline, CDR1 SGHDN and CDR2 FVKESK. With 0 bases removed from V and 4 bases from J, the gap between germline ends came to 6 bases. CDR3 amino acids: CASSQDRVYGYTF. The DNA for the CDR3 is TGTGCCAGCAGCCAAGACAGGGTCTATGGCTACACCTTC.

This chain joins TRBV14 and TRBJ2-7; 7 nucleotides agree with TRBD2. J lost 3 bases, V lost 1 base, and 6 bases had no gene match. Germline CDR1 reads SGHDN; CDR2 reads FVKESK. CDR3 length: 15 residues. The chain's CDR3 is CASSQVISGYYEQYF. CDR3 DNA: TGTGCCAGCAGCCAAGTGATTAGCGGGTACTACGAGCAGTACTTC.

The chain recombines TRBV19 with TRBJ2-7, with D tentatively TRBD2 (6 bases). Germline V CDR1 and CDR2: LNHDA, SQIVND (reference sequence). CDR3 length equals 13 residues. The V and J ends lost 7 bases and 4 bases respectively, with 14 bases between them. The CDR3 spells CASKGTGNYEQYF. The CDR3 nucleotides are TGTGCCAGTAAAGGGACTGGGAATTACGAGCAGTACTTC.

This clone was detected a few times. The chain is built from TRBV6-6 and TRBJ2-1, with TRBD2 identical over 8 bases. Unmatched junction bases numbered 9, after V lost 7 bases and J lost 4 bases. There are 15 residues in the CDR3. CDR1 and CDR2 (germline): MNHNY, SVGAGI (reference sequence). CDR3 in amino acids: CASTRGGTRYNEQFF. In DNA form, the CDR3 reads TGTGCCAGCACCCGAGGTGGGACTAGATACAATGAGCAGTTCTTC.

The chain uses TRBV3-1 (or the pseudogene TRBV3-2) and TRBJ2-7; 8 bases line up with TRBD1. CDR1 and CDR2 from the germline V gene are LGHDT and YNNKEL (reference sequence). V was pared by 1 base and J by 0 bases, with 2 bases of the junction left unmatched. The CDR3 has 15 amino acids. CDR3 loop: CASSQGDRSSYEQYF. The CDR3 coding sequence is TGTGCCAGCAGCCAAGGGGACAGGAGCTCCTACGAGCAGTACTTC.

The V gene is TRBV12-3 or TRBV12-4, the J gene TRBJ2-5; 7 bases match TRBD2. J was trimmed by 2 bases and V by 4 bases; bases with no gene match: 1. The CDR3 consists of 13 residues. This CDR3 is CASSWGGQETQYF. In DNA form, the CDR3 reads TGTGCCAGCAGTTGGGGGGGGCAAGAGACCCAGTACTTC.

The CDR3 protein is CASSLSDELSYEQYF. In DNA form, the CDR3 reads TGTGCCAGCAGCCTTAGCGACGAACTTTCCTACGAGCAGTACTTC. V gene TRBV11-1 combines with J gene TRBJ2-7, with a possible D match to TRBD2 (5 bases). Germline V gene sequence: CDR1 SGHAT, CDR2 FQDESV (reference sequence). This CDR3 has 15 residues. Trimming stripped 5 bases from V and 1 base from J, with 15 bases between.

The table lists this clone with a few counts. The chain couples TRBV9 to TRBJ2-2; maybe TRBD1 (5 bases). CDR1 SGDLS and CDR2 YYNGEE come from the germline V gene. The V and J ends lost 6 bases and 4 bases respectively, with 13 bases between them. The CDR3 length is 14 residues. CDR3 DNA: TGTGCCAGCACGGTAGGGGTTGGCACCGGGGAGCTGTTTTTT. Protein: CASTVGVGTGELFF.

The chain joins TRBV5-1 to TRBJ2-5; D might be TRBD1 (6 bases). This CDR3 has 14 residues. V gave up 4 bases and J gave up 0 bases, with 10 bases separating them. Per germline, CDR1 SGHRS and CDR2 YFSETQ. The CDR3: CASSIGQYQETQYF. Written as DNA, the CDR3 is TGCGCCAGCAGCATAGGACAGTACCAAGAGACCCAGTACTTC.

This clone was observed a single time. The chain links TRBV28 to TRBJ1-2; 10 bases line up with TRBD1. Germline CDR1 is MDHEN and CDR2 is SYDVKM. The CDR3 contains 16 residues. With 5 bases clipped from V and 4 bases from J, the junction kept 10 bases outside the gene matches. The CDR3 nucleotides read TGTGCCAGCAGTCCCGCAGGCGGACAGGGGGGCTATGGCTACACCTTC. It encodes CASSPAGGQGGYGYTF.